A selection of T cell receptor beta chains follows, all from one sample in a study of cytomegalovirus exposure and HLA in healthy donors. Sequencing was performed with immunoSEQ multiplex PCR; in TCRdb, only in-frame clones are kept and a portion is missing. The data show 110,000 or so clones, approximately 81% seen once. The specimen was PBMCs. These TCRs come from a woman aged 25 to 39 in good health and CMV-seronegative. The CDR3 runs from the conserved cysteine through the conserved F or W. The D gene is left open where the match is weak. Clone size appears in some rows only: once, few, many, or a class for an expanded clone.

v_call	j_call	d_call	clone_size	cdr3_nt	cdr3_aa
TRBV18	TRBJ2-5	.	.	TGTGCCAGCTCACCAGACGGGGGAGCCGAGACCCAGTACTTC	CASSPDGGAETQYF
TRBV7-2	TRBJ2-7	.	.	TGTGCCAGCAGCTCCGTTCGCTCCGGGACACTGAGCTCCTACGAGCAGTACTTC	CASSSVRSGTLSSYEQYF
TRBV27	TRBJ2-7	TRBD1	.	TGTGCCAGCAGTTCCAGGACAGGGACCTACGAGCAGTACTTC	CASSSRTGTYEQYF
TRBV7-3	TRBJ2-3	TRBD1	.	TGTGCCAGCAGCTTACCGGGACAGGGCACAGATACGCAGTATTTT	CASSLPGQGTDTQYF
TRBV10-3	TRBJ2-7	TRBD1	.	TGTGCCATCAGACAAGGACAGGAGAGCTCCTACGAGCAGTACTTC	CAIRQGQESSYEQYF
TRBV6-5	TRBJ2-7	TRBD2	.	TGTGCCAGCAGTTCCAAGGCGGGGGAACCCTACGAGCAGTACTTC	CASSSKAGEPYEQYF
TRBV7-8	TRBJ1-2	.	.	TGTGCCAGCAGCTTAGGAGGCGAGGACTATGGCTACACCTTC	CASSLGGEDYGYTF
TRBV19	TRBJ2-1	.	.	TGTGCCAGTACCACACTCGGGGGTCGAAGCTCCTACAATGAGCAGTTCTTC	CASTTLGGRSSYNEQFF
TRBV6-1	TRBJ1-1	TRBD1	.	TGTGCCAGCAAGGGGGCGGGTTCTCAGGGGGCTGAAGCTTTCTTT	CASKGAGSQGAEAFF
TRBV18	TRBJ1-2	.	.	TGTGCCAGCTCGCCGGGGGACCCGAGCTATGGCTACACCTTC	CASSPGDPSYGYTF
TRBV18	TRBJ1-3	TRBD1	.	TGTGCCAGCTCACCGACAGGGGCTAGCTCTGGAAACACCATATATTTT	CASSPTGASSGNTIYF
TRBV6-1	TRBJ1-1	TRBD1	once	TGTGCCAGCAGTCGTGACAGGGACCAGGGTGGCGCTTTCTTT	CASSRDRDQGGAFF
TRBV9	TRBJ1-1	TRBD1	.	TGTGCCAGCAGCGCCCCCCTCGGGACAGTCACTGAAGCTTTCTTT	CASSAPLGTVTEAFF
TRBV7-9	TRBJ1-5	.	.	TGTGCCAGCAGCTTAGGGCACCGGGGGGTTCGACAGCCCCAGCATTTT	CASSLGHRGVRQPQHF
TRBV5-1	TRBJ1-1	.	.	TGCGCCAGCAGCTTGGAACAGGGACGTACTGAAGCTTTCTTT	CASSLEQGRTEAFF
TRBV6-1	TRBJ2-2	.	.	TGTGCCAGCAGTGAATCTTCCGATACAGGGAACTCCGGGGAGCTGTTTTTT	CASSESSDTGNSGELFF
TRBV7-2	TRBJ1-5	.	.	TGTGCCAGCGCCGAGAACAGGGTTCAGCCCCAGCATTTT	CASAENRVQPQHF
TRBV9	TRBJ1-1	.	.	TGTGCCAGCAGCGTAGAGGCCCGAGGAAACACTGAAGCTTTCTTT	CASSVEARGNTEAFF
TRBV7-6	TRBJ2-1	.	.	TGTGCCAGCAGCACCGGACAGCCCCGCCGAAATGAGCAGTTCTTC	CASSTGQPRRNEQFF
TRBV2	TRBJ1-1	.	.	TGTGCCAGCAGGTCAGTGAACACTGAAGCTTTCTTT	CASRSVNTEAFF
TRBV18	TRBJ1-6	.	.	TGTGCCAGCTCACCGGGCGCCTGGAATTCACCCCTCCACTTT	CASSPGAWNSPLHF
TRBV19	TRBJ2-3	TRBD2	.	TGTGCCAGTAGTCTCGGGACTAGCGGGGGGGTAGCGACAGATACGCAGTATTTT	CASSLGTSGGVATDTQYF
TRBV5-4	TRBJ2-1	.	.	TGTGCCAGCAGCTTCGCCAGGCGGGATGAGCAGTTCTTC	CASSFARRDEQFF
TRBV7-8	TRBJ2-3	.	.	TGTGCCAGCAGCCCAACGTGGGACTTTCGCACAGATACGCAGTATTTT	CASSPTWDFRTDTQYF
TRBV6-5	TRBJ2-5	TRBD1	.	TGTGCCAGCAGCCGCGCAGGGGGCGACGAGACCCAGTACTTC	CASSRAGGDETQYF
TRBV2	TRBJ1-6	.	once	TGTGCCAGCAGTCTAGGGGTGAACTCCTATAATTCACCCCTCCACTTT	CASSLGVNSYNSPLHF
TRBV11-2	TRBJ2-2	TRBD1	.	TGTGCCAGCAGCTCTACAAGACAGGGAAAGTCCGGGGAGCTGTTTTTT	CASSSTRQGKSGELFF
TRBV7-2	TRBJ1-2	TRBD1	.	TGTGCCAGCAGCCGGGGACAGGGAGACTATGGCTACACCTTC	CASSRGQGDYGYTF
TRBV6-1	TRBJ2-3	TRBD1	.	TGTGCCAGCAGTTTGGACAGGGGGCGTCGAGATACGCAGTATTTT	CASSLDRGRRDTQYF
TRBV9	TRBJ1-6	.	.	TGTGCCAGCAGCGTAGGACTGCTTAGCTCCTATAATTCACCCCTCCACTTT	CASSVGLLSSYNSPLHF
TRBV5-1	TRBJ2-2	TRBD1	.	TGCGCCAGCAGCTTTCGGGACAGCGAGACCGGGGAGCTGTTTTTT	CASSFRDSETGELFF
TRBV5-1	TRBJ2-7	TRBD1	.	TGCGCCAGCAGCACGGGACAGGGGGACGAGCAGTACTTC	CASSTGQGDEQYF
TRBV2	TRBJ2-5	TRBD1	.	TGTGCCAGCAGTGGAGGGGACAGGGGGCAAGAGACCCAGTACTTC	CASSGGDRGQETQYF
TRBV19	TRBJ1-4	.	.	TGTGCCAGTAGCCCCACCGGTCAGGGCGGTGAAAAACTGTTTTTT	CASSPTGQGGEKLFF
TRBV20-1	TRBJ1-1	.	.	TGCAGTGCCGGAGGAGAGGTTGAAGCTTTCTTT	CSAGGEVEAFF
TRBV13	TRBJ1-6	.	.	TGTGCCAGCAGCACCGCCCGGAGGCGCTCCTATAATTCACCCCTCCACTTT	CASSTARRRSYNSPLHF
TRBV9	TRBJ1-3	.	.	TGTGCCAGCAGCTCACCGGAGTCCCTCGCCATATATTTT	CASSSPESLAIYF
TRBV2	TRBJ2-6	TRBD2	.	TGTGCCAGCTACCGGACTAGCGGGGGGGCCCTGCCAGGGGCCAACGTCCTGACTTTC	CASYRTSGGALPGANVLTF
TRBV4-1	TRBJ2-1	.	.	TGCGCCAGCAGCCACAGTCCTAGCGAGAGGAGCTCCTACAATGAGCAGTTCTTC	CASSHSPSERSSYNEQFF
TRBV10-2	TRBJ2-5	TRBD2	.	TGCGCCAGCAGTTCGGGGGGGAGACAAGAGACCCAGTACTTC	CASSSGGRQETQYF
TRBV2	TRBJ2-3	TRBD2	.	TGTGCCAGCAGGGTCCTAGCGGGCACTAGCACAGATACGCAGTATTTT	CASRVLAGTSTDTQYF
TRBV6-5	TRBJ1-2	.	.	TGTGCCAGCAGTTACGTGGGGCGAGGCTATGGCTACACCTTC	CASSYVGRGYGYTF
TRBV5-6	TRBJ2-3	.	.	TGTGCCAGCAGCCGCAGGGGGGTAGCGGGGACCAAAGCGCAGTATTTT	CASSRRGVAGTKAQYF
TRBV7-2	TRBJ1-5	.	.	TGTGCCAGCAGCTTAAAAGGGCAGATCGGGGTTTTGGGCAATCAGCCCCAGCATTTT	CASSLKGQIGVLGNQPQHF
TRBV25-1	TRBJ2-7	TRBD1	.	TGTGCCAGCAGAGGACAGGTCTCCTACGAGCAGTACTTC	CASRGQVSYEQYF
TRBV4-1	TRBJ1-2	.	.	TGCGCCAGCAGCCAAGAACAGGGTAGAAACTATGGCTACACCTTC	CASSQEQGRNYGYTF
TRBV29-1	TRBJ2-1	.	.	TGCAGCGTTGAAGCCCGGCTAGCGCACACTGAGCAGTTCTTC	CSVEARLAHTEQFF
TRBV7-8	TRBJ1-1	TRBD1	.	TGTGCCAGCAGCCTGACAGGGGCCCTGGCAAACACTGAAGCTTTCTTT	CASSLTGALANTEAFF